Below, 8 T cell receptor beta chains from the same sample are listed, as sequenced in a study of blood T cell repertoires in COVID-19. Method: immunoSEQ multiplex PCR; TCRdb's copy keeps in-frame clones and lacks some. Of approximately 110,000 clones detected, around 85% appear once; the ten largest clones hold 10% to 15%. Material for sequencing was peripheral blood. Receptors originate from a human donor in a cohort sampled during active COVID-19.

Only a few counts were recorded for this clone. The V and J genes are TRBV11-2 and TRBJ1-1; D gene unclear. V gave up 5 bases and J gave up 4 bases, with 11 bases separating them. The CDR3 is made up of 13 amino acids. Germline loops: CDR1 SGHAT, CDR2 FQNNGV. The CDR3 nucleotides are TGTGCCAGCAGCCGCGGGGTCAGCACTGAAGCTTTCTTT. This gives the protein CASSRGVSTEAFF.

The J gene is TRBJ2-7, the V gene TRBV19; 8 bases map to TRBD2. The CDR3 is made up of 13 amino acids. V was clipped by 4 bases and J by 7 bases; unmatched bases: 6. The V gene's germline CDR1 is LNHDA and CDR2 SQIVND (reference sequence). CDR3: CASSRTGGEEQYF. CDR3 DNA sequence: TGTGCCAGTAGTAGGACCGGGGGGGAAGAGCAGTACTTC.

The CDR3 region is CAWSWGRVGYTF. CDR3 bases: TGTGCCTGGAGCTGGGGCAGGGTTGGCTACACCTTC. This chain uses TRBV30 with TRBJ1-2; TRBD1 is a possible D gene (5 bases). V lost 3 bases and J lost 7, with 12 bases in between. Germline loops: CDR1 GTSNPN, CDR2 SVGIG (reference sequence). This CDR3 has 12 residues.

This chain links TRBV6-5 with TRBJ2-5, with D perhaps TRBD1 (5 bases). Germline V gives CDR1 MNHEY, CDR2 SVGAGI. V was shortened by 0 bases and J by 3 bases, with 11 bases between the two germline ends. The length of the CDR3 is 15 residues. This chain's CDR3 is CASSYSLSGKETQYF. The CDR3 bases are TGTGCCAGCAGTTACTCGTTATCAGGGAAAGAGACCCAGTACTTC.

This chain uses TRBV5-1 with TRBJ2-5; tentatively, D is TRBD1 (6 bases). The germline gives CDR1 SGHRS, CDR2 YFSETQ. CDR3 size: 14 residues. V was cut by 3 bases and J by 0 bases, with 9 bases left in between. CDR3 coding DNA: TGCGCCAGCAGCTCGACAGGTGACCAAGAGACCCAGTACTTC. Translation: CASSSTGDQETQYF.

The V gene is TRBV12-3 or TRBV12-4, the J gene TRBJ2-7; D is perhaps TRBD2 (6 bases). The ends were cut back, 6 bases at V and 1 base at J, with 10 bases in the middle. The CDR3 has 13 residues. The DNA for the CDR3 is TGTGCCAGCAGCCCCGGGACTTCCTACGAGCAGTACTTC. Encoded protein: CASSPGTSYEQYF.

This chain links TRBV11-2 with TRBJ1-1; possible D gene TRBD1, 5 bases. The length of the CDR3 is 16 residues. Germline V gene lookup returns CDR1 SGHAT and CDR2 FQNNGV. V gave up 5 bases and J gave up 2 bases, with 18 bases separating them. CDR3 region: CASSPRGAGANTEAFF. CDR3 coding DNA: TGTGCCAGCAGCCCCCGCGGGGCAGGCGCTAACACTGAAGCTTTCTTT.

The CDR3 DNA is TGTGCCAGCAGCTTAGTGGGGACTAGAGGGGGCTACAATGAGCAGTTCTTC. Residues: CASSLVGTRGGYNEQFF. This sequence joins TRBV7-2 and TRBJ2-1, with 8 bases lining up with TRBD2. Trimming at V came to 1 base and at J to 3 bases, leaving 8 bases not matched to a gene. Germline V CDR1 and CDR2: SGHTA, FQGNSA. This CDR3 spans 17 amino acids.